The rows below give T cell receptor beta chains drawn from one sample of a study of cytomegalovirus exposure and HLA in healthy donors. Sequencing was performed with immunoSEQ multiplex PCR; in TCRdb, only in-frame clones are kept and a portion is missing. This table holds some 200,000 clones, 65% to 85% found once. The sequencing input was PBMCs. These receptors were collected from a boy aged 2 to 9 in good health and CMV-seronegative. Each CDR3 is given with its conserved first and last residue. A D gene is named only where the DNA matches it firmly. The listing skips clone size in some rows; elsewhere it reads once, few, many or a size class.

TRBJ1-5,NA,TRBV19,NA,CASLGGGNQPQHF,TGTGCCAGCCTGGGAGGGGGCAATCAGCCCCAGCATTTT
TRBJ2-1,once,TRBV7-9,TRBD2,CASSSTLVAGTYNEQFF,TGTGCCAGCAGCTCCACCCTAGTAGCGGGGACGTACAATGAGCAGTTCTTC
TRBJ2-2,NA,TRBV14,NA,CASSLRGGTGELFF,TGTGCCAGCAGCCTCAGGGGAGGGACCGGGGAGCTGTTTTTT
TRBJ2-4,NA,TRBV7-2,NA,CASSNGLAKNIQYF,TGTGCCAGCAGCAACGGGTTAGCCAAAAACATTCAGTACTTC
TRBJ1-2,NA,TRBV15,TRBD1,CATSRDRQGYGYTF,TGTGCCACCAGCAGAGATAGACAGGGCTATGGCTACACCTTC
TRBJ1-3,NA,TRBV19,NA,CASSISTAGNTIYF,TGTGCCAGTAGTATAAGTACAGCTGGAAACACCATATATTTT
TRBJ2-5,NA,TRBV27,TRBD2,CASSFLMGGKEETQYF,TGTGCCAGCAGTTTTCTGATGGGGGGGAAGGAAGAGACCCAGTACTTC
TRBJ2-5,NA,TRBV7-2,NA,CASSTYQETQYF,TGTGCCAGCAGCACTTACCAAGAGACCCAGTACTTC
TRBJ2-1,NA,TRBV18,NA,CASSPGQLSYNEQFF,TGTGCCAGCTCACCAGGACAGCTCTCCTACAATGAGCAGTTCTTC
TRBJ1-5,few,TRBV11-1,NA,CASSLIPGQPQHF,TGTGCCAGCAGCTTAATTCCGGGACAGCCCCAGCATTTT
TRBJ2-5,NA,TRBV27,NA,CASSFRGGQETQYF,TGTGCCAGCAGTTTTAGGGGGGGCCAAGAGACCCAGTACTTC
TRBJ1-2,few,TRBV4-1,NA,CASSPWAASNYGYTF,TGCGCCAGCAGCCCTTGGGCAGCAAGTAACTATGGCTACACCTTC
TRBJ2-5,NA,TRBV15,NA,CATSRVVQETQYF,TGTGCCACCAGCAGAGTCGTGCAAGAGACCCAGTACTTC
TRBJ2-7,NA,TRBV27,TRBD1,CASSSTGGSYEQYF,TGTGCCAGCAGTTCTACAGGGGGGTCCTACGAGCAGTACTTC
TRBJ2-5,NA,TRBV19,TRBD2,CASMRTSGAKETQYF,TGTGCCAGTATGAGGACTAGCGGGGCGAAGGAGACCCAGTACTTC
TRBJ2-1,NA,TRBV12-5,TRBD2,CASGLETSGGTYNEQFF,TGTGCTAGTGGTTTGGAGACTAGCGGGGGTACATACAATGAGCAGTTCTTC
TRBJ2-3,NA,TRBV19,TRBD1,CASRYGQVDTQYF,TGTGCCAGTAGATATGGACAGGTCGACACGCAGTATTTT
TRBJ1-6,NA,TRBV9,NA,CASSVAEFDSPLHF,TGTGCCAGCAGCGTAGCTGAGTTCGATTCACCCCTCCACTTT
TRBJ2-3,once,TRBV6-4,TRBD2,CASSGSTGLAGGYTQYF,TGTGCCAGCAGTGGCTCCACCGGGCTAGCGGGGGGATATACGCAGTATTTT
TRBJ1-4,few,TRBV27,TRBD1,CASSETGKKLFF,TGTGCCAGCAGCGAGACAGGGAAAAAACTGTTTTTT
TRBJ2-3,NA,TRBV15,NA,CATSRDLSAGTTDTQYF,TGTGCCACCAGCAGAGATCTATCGGCGGGGACTACAGATACGCAGTATTTT
TRBJ2-3,NA,TRBV4-2,NA,CASSQGGSGTDTQYF,TGTGCCAGCAGCCAAGGAGGGAGTGGCACAGATACGCAGTATTTT
TRBJ2-5,NA,TRBV10-3,TRBD2,CAITGPVGAGGRKETQYF,TGTGCCATCACGGGTCCGGTGGGAGCGGGGGGCCGTAAAGAGACCCAGTACTTC
TRBJ2-7,NA,TRBV7-2,TRBD1,CASSLEPRDRGYEQYF,TGTGCCAGCAGCTTAGAGCCCCGGGACAGGGGCTACGAGCAGTACTTC